This T cell receptor beta chain was sequenced for a study of blood T cells in healthy people across ages. Primers used in a second PCR of about 6 to 12 cycles were a sample-barcoded 5' primer and a J-beta primer mix. TCRdb re-derived calls from the 5' RACE reads in MiXCR, one entry per CDR3 protein. The sample lists about 1,400,000 distinct CDR3 sequences, approximately 63% seen once, with 6.7% in the top ten. The CDR3 runs to 12 residues. In germline, CDR1 is SEHNR, CDR2 FQNEAQ (reference sequence). The V and J ends lost 5 bases and 7 bases respectively, with 11 bases between them. The TCR was taken from a man between 18 and 35 years old in good health. This sequence joins TRBV7-9 and TRBJ1-1, with D hard to call. The material sequenced was blood. The CDR3 region is CASSVDQREAFF. CDR3 nucleotides: TGTGCCAGCAGCGTTGATCAACGTGAAGCTTTCTTT. The whole variable domain, filled in from reference TRBV7-9 and TRBJ1-1, reads DTGVSQNPRHKITKRGQNVTFRCDPISEHNRLYWYRQTLGQGPEFLTYFQNEAQLEKSRLLSDRFSAERPKGSFSTLEIQRTEQGDSAMYLCASSVDQREAFFGQGTRLTVV.